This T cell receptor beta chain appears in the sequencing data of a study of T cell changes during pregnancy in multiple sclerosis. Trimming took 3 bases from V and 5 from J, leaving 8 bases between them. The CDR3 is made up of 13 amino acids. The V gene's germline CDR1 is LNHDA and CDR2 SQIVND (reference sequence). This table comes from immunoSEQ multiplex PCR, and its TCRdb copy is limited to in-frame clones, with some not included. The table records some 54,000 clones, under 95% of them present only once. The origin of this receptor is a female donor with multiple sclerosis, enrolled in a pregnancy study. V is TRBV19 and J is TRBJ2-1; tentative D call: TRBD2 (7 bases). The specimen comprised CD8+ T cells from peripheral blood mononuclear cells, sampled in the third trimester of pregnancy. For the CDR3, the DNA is TGTGCCAGTAGTATGGGGGGGCACAATGAGCAGTTCTTC. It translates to CASSMGGHNEQFF.